This T cell receptor beta chain was sequenced for a study of blood T cells in healthy people across ages. Findings of the study overall: More naive CD4+ cells and higher diversity marked long-lived donors relative to aged donors. Estimated diversity that came from one million T cells was considered an underestimate.

Sample-barcoded 5' priming and a J-beta primer mix drove a second PCR of roughly 6 to 12 cycles. Every cDNA was tagged by a template-switch adaptor with 12 random nucleotides. TCRdb analysed the 5' RACE reads with MiXCR anew, one entry per CDR3 protein. The table shows fewer than 900,000 distinct CDR3 sequences, with roughly 41% occurring only once. This CDR3 region has 15 residues. CDR1 and CDR2 (germline): SGHTA, FQGNSA. The V and J ends lost 7 bases and 2 bases, in that order; junction bases with no gene match: 8. In this sample, this clonotype turned up many times. Its antigen remains unknown. The sample consisted of blood. The clonotype comes from a woman in her sixties or seventies in good health. This chain links TRBV7-2 with TRBJ2-3; 8 bases fit TRBD1. The CDR3 here is CASTVGTGPTDTQYF. CDR3 nucleotides: TGTGCCAGCACGGTCGGGACAGGCCCCACAGATACGCAGTATTTT.